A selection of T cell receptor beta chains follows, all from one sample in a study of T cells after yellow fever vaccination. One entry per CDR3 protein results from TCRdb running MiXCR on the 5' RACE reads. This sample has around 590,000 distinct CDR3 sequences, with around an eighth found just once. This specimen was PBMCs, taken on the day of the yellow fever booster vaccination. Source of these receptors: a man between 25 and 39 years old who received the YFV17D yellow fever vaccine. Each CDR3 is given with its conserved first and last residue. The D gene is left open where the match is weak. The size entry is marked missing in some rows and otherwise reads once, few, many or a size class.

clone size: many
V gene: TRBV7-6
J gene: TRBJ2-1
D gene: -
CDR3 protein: CASSSGYNEQFF
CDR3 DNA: TGTGCCAGCAGTAGCGGTTACAATGAGCAGTTCTTC

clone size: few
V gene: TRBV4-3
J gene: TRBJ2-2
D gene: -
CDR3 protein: CASSQDREIPAENTGELFF
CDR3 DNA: TGCGCCAGCAGCCAAGATAGGGAGATCCCAGCGGAGAACACCGGGGAGCTGTTTTTT

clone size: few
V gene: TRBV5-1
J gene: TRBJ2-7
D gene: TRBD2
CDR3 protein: CASSLASAGTSYEQYF
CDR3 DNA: TGCGCCAGCAGCTTGGCCTCAGCGGGAACCTCCTACGAGCAGTACTTC

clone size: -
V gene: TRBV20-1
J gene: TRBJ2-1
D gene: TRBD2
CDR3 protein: CSAQVPGLADEQFF
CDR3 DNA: TGCAGTGCTCAGGTCCCGGGACTAGCAGATGAGCAGTTCTTC

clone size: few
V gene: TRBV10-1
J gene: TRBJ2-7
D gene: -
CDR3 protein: CASRARWEQYF
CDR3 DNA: TGCGCCAGCAGAGCCAGGTGGGAGCAGTACTTC

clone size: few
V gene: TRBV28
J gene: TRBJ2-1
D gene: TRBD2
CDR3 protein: CASSLREGPRDDEQFF
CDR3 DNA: TGTGCCAGCAGTTTGAGGGAGGGCCCAAGGGACGATGAGCAGTTCTTC

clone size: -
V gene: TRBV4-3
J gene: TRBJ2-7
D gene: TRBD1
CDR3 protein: CASSQETGARYEQYF
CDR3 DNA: TGCGCCAGCAGCCAAGAGACAGGGGCTCGCTACGAGCAGTACTTC

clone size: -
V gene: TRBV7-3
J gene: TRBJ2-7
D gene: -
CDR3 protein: CASSLLFNYEQYF
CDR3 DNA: TGTGCCAGCAGCTTACTATTCAACTACGAGCAGTACTTC

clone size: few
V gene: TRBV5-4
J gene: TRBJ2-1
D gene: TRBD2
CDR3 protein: CASSLETSGRAKDEQFF
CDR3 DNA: TGTGCCAGCAGCTTGGAGACTAGCGGGAGGGCCAAGGATGAGCAGTTCTTC

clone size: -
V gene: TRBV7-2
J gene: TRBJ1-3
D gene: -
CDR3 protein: CASSPTRAGGNTIYF
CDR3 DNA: TGTGCCAGCAGCCCGACCCGGGCGGGGGGAAACACCATATATTTT

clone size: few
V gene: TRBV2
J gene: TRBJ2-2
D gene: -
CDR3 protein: CASSVVAANTGELFF
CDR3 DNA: TGTGCCAGCAGTGTGGTAGCGGCTAACACCGGGGAGCTGTTTTTT

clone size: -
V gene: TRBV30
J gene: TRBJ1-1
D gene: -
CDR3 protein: CAWGPLGRLNTEAFF
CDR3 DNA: TGTGCCTGGGGGCCTTTAGGACGGCTCAACACTGAAGCTTTCTTT

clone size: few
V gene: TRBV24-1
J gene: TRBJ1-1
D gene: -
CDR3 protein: CATSDFQGGEAFF
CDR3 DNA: TGTGCCACCAGTGATTTCCAGGGCGGTGAAGCTTTCTTT

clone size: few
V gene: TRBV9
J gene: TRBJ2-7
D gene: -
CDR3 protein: CASSPDEYEQYF
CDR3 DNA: TGTGCCAGCAGCCCTGACGAATACGAGCAGTACTTC